This T cell receptor (beta chain) was profiled in a study of identical twins. Through template switching, a universal primer site was introduced, and the cDNA contained unique molecular identifiers. One entry per CDR3 protein, called by TCRdb with MiXCR from the 5' RACE reads. The table includes around 490,000 distinct CDR3 sequences, 13% to 15% detected once. General study findings and limits: Compared with unrelated sharing, twin-shared out-of-frame alpha sequences had more low-probability sequences. There were fewer insertions in abundant cord blood beta clonotypes, but memory repertoires showed no such pattern.

Regarding this clonotype: Its antigen remains unknown.

The V gene's germline CDR1 is MNHNS and CDR2 SASEGT. Between the trimmed V and J ends, which lost 8 bases and 0 bases, there was a span of 14 bases. CDR3 size: 16 residues. A further study also used this sample, focusing on yellow fever vaccine responses in identical twins.

This chain connects TRBV6-1 to TRBJ2-6, with no clear D. The sequence was collected from a woman between 18 and 30 years old in good health. Input material: CD4+ T cells sorted from blood. This CDR3 reads CASGVDRVSGANVLTF. The CDR3 coding sequence is TGTGCCAGCGGCGTAGACCGGGTCTCTGGGGCCAACGTCCTGACTTTC.